This entry is about one T cell receptor beta chain. This entry comes from a study of blood T cell repertoires in COVID-19. The wider study: Italy, Spain and the United States were the sources of the convalescent and acute COVID-19 samples.

The assay was immunoSEQ multiplex PCR, and TCRdb's table has in-frame clones only and misses some. The sample lists around 190,000 clones; about 80% were seen once. CDR1 is SEHNR and CDR2 is FQNEAQ in the germline V gene (reference sequence). The CDR3 contains 15 residues. V lost 1 base to trimming and J lost 7 bases; unmatched junction nucleotides: 5. The chain employs TRBV7-9 and TRBJ1-5; 9 positions agree with TRBD1. Source material: peripheral blood. The sequence derives from a human donor in a cohort sampled during active COVID-19. CDR3 amino acids: CASSLGTGVGQPQHF. As DNA, the CDR3 is TGTGCCAGCAGCTTAGGGACAGGGGTTGGGCAGCCCCAGCATTTT.